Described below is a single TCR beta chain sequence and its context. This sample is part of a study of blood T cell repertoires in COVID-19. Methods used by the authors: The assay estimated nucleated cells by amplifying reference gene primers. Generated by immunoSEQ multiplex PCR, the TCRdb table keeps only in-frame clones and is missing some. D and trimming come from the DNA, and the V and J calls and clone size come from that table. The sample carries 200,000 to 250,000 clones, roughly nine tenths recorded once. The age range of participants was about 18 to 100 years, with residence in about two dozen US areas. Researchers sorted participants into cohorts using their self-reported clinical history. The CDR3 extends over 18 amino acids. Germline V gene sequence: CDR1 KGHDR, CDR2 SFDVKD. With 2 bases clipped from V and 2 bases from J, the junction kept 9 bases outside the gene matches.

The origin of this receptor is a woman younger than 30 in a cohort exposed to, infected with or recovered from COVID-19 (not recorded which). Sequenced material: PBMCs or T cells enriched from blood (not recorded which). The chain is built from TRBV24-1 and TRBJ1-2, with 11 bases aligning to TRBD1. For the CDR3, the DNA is TGTGCCACCAGTGATTCCGGACAGGGGGCGAGTCCCAACTATGGCTACACCTTC. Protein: CATSDSGQGASPNYGYTF.